What follows describes a single T cell receptor (beta chain). This entry is derived from a study of blood T cell repertoires in COVID-19. About the research overall: The origin of the acute and convalescent COVID-19 samples was the United States, Italy and Spain. PBMCs, B-cell-depleted T cells, or T cells were the source of the cDNA or gDNA that made up the material.

Original analysis: Using reference gene primer amplification, nucleated cell counts were estimated. The method was immunoSEQ multiplex PCR; TCRdb's version includes in-frame clones alone and lacks a portion of them. V, J and clone size derive from that table, while D and trimming were established from the DNA sequence. The sample has some 72,000 clones, around nine tenths seen once. Sequences were obtained from peripheral blood. The receptor comes from a man aged 45-65 years with active or convalescent COVID-19.

As DNA, the CDR3 is TGTGCCAGCAGTGATAATGCAGGGGGCACAGATACGCAGTATTTT. It encodes CASSDNAGGTDTQYF. The chain couples TRBV2 to TRBJ2-3, with a tentative D call TRBD1 (6 bases). Germline V gene sequence: CDR1 SNHLY, CDR2 FYNNEI. V lost 3 bases to trimming and J lost 1 base, with 11 bases between them. This CDR3 comprises 15 residues.